This T cell receptor beta chain was recorded in a study of T cell repertoires in cytomegalovirus infection. Study overall: Indications came from public TCR beta signatures; they pointed to CMV infection and to a matching HLA type.

General study points: There were HLA-C-restricted CMV-specific TCR beta clonotypes dominating the ex vivo response.

This CDR3 comprises 11 residues. TCRdb reprocessed the reads via MiXCR and lists one record per CDR3 protein. The sample shows a few hundred thousand distinct CDR3 sequences, approximately 15% of them seen only once. Comments on this clonotype: The antigen is undetermined. Possible read error: a much larger clone is one base away.

The sample comprised CD8+ T cells from PBMCs. The rearrangement uses TRBV12-3 or TRBV12-4 and TRBJ2-1; no firm D call. The clonotype comes from a human donor in good health (CMV status not recorded). Some clones in this sample may be carry-over from other donors' samples. CDR3 loop: CVSSDKDEQFF. CDR3 DNA: TGTGTCAGCAGTGACAAGGATGAGCAGTTCTTC.